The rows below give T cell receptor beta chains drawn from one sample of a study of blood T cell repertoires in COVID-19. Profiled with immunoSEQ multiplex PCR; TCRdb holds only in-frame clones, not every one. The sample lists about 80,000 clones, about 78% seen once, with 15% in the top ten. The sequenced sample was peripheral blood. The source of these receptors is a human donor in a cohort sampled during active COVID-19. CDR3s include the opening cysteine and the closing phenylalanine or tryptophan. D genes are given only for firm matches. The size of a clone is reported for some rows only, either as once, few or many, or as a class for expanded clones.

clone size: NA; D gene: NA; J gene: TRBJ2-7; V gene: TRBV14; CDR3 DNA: TGTGCCAGCAGCCATTCACTAGCCCAATACGAGCAGTACTTC; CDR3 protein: CASSHSLAQYEQYF
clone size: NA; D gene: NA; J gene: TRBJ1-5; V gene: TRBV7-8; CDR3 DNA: TGTGCCAGCAGCTTACTAGGACAAGGGATCCAACAGCCCCAGCATTTT; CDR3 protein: CASSLLGQGIQQPQHF
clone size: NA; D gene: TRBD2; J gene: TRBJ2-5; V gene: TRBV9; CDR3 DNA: TGTGCCAGCAGCGTAGATTCCCGGGGGGGGGACCAAGAGACCCAGTACTTC; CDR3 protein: CASSVDSRGGDQETQYF
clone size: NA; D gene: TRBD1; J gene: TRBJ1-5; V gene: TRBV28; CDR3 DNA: TGTGCCAGCAGCCAATTAGGGACAGTCCATAGCAATCAGCCCCAGCATTTT; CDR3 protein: CASSQLGTVHSNQPQHF
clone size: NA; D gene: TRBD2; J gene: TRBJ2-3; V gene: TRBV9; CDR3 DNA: TGTGCCAGCAGCGCGACTAGCGGGGGCACAGATACGCAGTATTTT; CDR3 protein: CASSATSGGTDTQYF
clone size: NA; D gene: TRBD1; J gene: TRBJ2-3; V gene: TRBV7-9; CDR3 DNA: TGTGCCAGCAGCACACCAGGGGGTGGGACAGATACGCAGTATTTT; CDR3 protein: CASSTPGGGTDTQYF
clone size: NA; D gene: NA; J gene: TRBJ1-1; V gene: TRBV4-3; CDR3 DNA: TGCGCCAGCAGCCAAGGCTGGGGGCTCACTGAAGCTTTCTTT; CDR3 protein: CASSQGWGLTEAFF
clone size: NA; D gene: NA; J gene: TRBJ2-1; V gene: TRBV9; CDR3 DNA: TGTGCCAGCAGCGTAGCCGGGAATGAGCAGTTCTTC; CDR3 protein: CASSVAGNEQFF
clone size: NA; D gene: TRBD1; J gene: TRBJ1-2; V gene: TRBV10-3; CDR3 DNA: TGTGCCATCAGTGAAAGTGACAGGGGGCCCCCTGGCTACACCTTC; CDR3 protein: CAISESDRGPPGYTF
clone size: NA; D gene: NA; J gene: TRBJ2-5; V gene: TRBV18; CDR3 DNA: TGTGCCAGCTCACCATCAGTCCCGAAGGGGCCCGAGACCCAGTACTTC; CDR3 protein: CASSPSVPKGPETQYF
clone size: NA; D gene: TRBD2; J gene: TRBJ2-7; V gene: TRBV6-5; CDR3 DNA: TGTGCCAGCAGCCCCGGGACTAGCTCCAACGAGCAGTACTTC; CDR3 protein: CASSPGTSSNEQYF
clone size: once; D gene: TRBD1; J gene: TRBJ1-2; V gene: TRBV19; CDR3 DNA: TGTGCCAGTAGGGGACGGGACAGGGACTATGGCTACACCTTC; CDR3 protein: CASRGRDRDYGYTF
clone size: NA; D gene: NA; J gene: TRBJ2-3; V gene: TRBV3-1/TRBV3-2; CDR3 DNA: TGTGCCAGCAGCCAGGGTAGGGGGGGGCTAGCGCAGTATTTT; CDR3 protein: CASSQGRGGLAQYF
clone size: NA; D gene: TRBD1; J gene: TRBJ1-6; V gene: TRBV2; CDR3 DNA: TGTGCCAGCGGGAGAGGGGGCCTATCACCCCTCCACTTT; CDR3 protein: CASGRGGLSPLHF
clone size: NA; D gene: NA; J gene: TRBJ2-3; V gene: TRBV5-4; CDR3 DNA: TGTGCCAGCAGCTTGGAGGGACTCACAGATACGCAGTATTTT; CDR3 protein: CASSLEGLTDTQYF
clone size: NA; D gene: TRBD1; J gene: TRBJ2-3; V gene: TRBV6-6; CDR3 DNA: TGTGCCAGCATCCTACAGGGGATCACAGATACGCAGTATTTT; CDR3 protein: CASILQGITDTQYF
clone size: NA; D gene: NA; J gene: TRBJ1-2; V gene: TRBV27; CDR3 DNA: TGTGCCAGCAGTAAAGGGACACCCGGAAGGAACTATGGCTACACCTTC; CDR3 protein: CASSKGTPGRNYGYTF
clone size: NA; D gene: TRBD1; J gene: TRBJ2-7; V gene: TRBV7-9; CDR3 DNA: TGTGCCAGCGGACAGGGGCCCGGGCGCTCCTACGAGCAGTACTTC; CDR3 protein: CASGQGPGRSYEQYF
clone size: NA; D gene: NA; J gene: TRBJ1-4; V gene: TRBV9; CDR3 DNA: TGTGCCAGCAGCCCTCGGACAGAACCTAATGAAAAACTGTTTTTT; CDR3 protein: CASSPRTEPNEKLFF
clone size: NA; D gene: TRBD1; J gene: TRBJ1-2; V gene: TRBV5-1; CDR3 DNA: TGCGCCAGCAGCTTGTTCGGGACAGGACCACTCTATGGCTACACCTTC; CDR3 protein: CASSLFGTGPLYGYTF
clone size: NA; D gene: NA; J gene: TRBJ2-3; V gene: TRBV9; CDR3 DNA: TGTGCCAGCAGCGCAGCAGATACGCAGTATTTT; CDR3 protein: CASSAADTQYF
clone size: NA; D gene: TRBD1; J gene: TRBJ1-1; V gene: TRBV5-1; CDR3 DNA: TGCGCCAGCAGCCTAATGGGACAGATGAACACTGAAGCTTTCTTT; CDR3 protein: CASSLMGQMNTEAFF
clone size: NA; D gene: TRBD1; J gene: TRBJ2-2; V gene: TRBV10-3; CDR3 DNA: TGTGCCATCAGAATTACAGGGGATCCTATCACCGGGGAGCTGTTTTTT; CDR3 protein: CAIRITGDPITGELFF
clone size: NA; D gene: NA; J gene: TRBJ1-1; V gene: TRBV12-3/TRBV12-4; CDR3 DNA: TGTGCCAGCAGTTCGGGTCGGTTAGGCGAAGCTTTCTTT; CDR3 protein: CASSSGRLGEAFF
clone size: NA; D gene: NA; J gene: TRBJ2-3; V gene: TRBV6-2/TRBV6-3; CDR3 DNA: TGTGCCAGCAGTTACTCGTTCGGCGGTCGAGTGGTAGATACGCAGTATTTT; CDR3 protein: CASSYSFGGRVVDTQYF
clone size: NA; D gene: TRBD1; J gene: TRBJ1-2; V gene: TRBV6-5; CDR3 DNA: TGTGCCAGCAGTTACTCACAGGGGGTATATGGCTACACCTTC; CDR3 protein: CASSYSQGVYGYTF
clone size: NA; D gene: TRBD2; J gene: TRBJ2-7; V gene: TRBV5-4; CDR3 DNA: TGTGCCAGCAGCCGCGGGGGGGGTGGATACGAGCAGTACTTC; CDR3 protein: CASSRGGGGYEQYF
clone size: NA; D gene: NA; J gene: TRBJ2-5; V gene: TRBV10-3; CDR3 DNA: TGTGCCATCAGGCCCGCGGCGGAAGAGACCCAGTACTTC; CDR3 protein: CAIRPAAEETQYF
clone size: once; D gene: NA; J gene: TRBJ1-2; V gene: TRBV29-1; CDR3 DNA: TGCAGCGGAACCCGAGGAGATGGCTACACCTTC; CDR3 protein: CSGTRGDGYTF
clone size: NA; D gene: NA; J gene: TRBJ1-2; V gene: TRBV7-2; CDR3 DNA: TGTGCCAGCAGCTTAGTAATTCGGCGGACTCCGATCTCTGGCTACACCTTC; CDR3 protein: CASSLVIRRTPISGYTF
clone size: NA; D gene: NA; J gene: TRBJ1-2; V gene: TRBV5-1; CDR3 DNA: TGCGCCAGCAGAATGGGAGACTCTAACTATGGCTACACCTTC; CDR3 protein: CASRMGDSNYGYTF
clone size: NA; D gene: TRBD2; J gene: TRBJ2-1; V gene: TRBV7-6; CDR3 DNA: TGTGCCAGCAGCCCCGGGGGGGCCTTCGGTGAGCAGTTCTTC; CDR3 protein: CASSPGGAFGEQFF
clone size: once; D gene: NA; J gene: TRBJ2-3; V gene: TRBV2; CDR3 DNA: TGTGCCAGCCGCTCCCTCGTGACTAGTGCGAGTTCTACAGATACGCAGTATTTT; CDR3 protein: CASRSLVTSASSTDTQYF
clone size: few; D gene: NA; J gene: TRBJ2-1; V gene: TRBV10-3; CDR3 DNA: TGTGCCATCAGTGAGACTTCGGGACTCAACAATGAGCAGTTCTTC; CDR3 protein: CAISETSGLNNEQFF
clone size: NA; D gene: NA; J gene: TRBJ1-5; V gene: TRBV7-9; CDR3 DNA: TGTGCCAGCAGCTCCAGGGTAGACTCACAGCCCCAGCATTTT; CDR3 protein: CASSSRVDSQPQHF
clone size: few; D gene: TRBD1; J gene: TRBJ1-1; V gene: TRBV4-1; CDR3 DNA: TGCGCCAGCAGCCGAGGGGGCCTAGCACTGCTGAACACTGAAGCTTTCTTT; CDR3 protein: CASSRGGLALLNTEAFF
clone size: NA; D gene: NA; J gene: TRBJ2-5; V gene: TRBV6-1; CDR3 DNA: TGTGCCAGCAGTGAACGGGTGGGAGAAGAGACCCAGTACTTC; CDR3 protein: CASSERVGEETQYF
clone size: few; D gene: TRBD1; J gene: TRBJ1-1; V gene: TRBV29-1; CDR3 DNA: TGCAGCGTTGGGCAAGACAGGGACACTGAAGCTTTCTTT; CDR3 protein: CSVGQDRDTEAFF
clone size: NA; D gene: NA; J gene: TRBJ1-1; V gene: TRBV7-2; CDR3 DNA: TGTGCCAGCAGCTTAGGATATCCTCCTAGTTGGGCTTTCTTT; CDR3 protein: CASSLGYPPSWAFF
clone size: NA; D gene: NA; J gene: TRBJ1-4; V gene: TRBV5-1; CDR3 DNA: TGCGCCAGCAGCGATCGGCCGGTAGCGGCTAATGAAAAACTGTTTTTT; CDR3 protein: CASSDRPVAANEKLFF
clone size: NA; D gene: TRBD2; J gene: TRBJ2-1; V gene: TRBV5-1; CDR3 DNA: TGCGCCAGCAGCATAGCTAGCGGGAACAATGAGCAGTTCTTC; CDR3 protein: CASSIASGNNEQFF
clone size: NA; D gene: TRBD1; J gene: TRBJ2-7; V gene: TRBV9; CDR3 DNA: TGTGCCAGCAGCGTAGTTGGACAGGACGCCTACGAGCAGTACTTC; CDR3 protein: CASSVVGQDAYEQYF
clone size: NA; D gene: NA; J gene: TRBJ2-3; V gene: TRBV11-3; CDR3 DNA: TGTGCCAGCAGCTTAGGTCGATCCGGTACGCAGTATTTT; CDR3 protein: CASSLGRSGTQYF
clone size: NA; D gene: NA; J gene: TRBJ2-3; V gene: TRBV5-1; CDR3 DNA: TGCGCCAGCAGCTTGTTAACCCCAGGAGATACGCAGTATTTT; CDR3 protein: CASSLLTPGDTQYF
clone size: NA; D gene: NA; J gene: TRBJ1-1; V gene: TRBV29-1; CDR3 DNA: TGCAGCCCCACCGCGGGGGCAGAGACTGAAGCTTTCTTT; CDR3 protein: CSPTAGAETEAFF
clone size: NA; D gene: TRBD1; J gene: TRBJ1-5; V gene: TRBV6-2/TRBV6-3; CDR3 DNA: TGTGCCAGCAGTTACGGCCCGGGACAGGCTCCCTATAGCAATCAGCCCCAGCATTTT; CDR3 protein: CASSYGPGQAPYSNQPQHF
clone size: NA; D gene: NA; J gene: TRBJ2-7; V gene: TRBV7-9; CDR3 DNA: TGTGCCAGCAGCTTAGGGACAGTCTCCTACGAGCAGTACTTC; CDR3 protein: CASSLGTVSYEQYF
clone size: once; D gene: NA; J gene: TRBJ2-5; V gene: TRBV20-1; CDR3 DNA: TGCAGTGCTAGTGTCGAAGAGACCCAGTACTTC; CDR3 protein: CSASVEETQYF
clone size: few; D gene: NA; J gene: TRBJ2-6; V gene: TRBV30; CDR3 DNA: TGTGCCTGGAGTGTAGTAGTTAATAGCGTCTCTGGGGCCAACGTCCTGACTTTC; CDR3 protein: CAWSVVVNSVSGANVLTF
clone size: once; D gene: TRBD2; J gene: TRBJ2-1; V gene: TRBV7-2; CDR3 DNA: TGTGCCAGCAGCTATCTAGCGGGAAACTACAATGAGCAGTTCTTC; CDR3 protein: CASSYLAGNYNEQFF
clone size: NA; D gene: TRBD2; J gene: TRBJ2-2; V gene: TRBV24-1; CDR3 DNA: TGTGCCACCAGTGACCTCAGCGGGACTCACACCGGGGAGCTGTTTTTT; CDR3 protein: CATSDLSGTHTGELFF
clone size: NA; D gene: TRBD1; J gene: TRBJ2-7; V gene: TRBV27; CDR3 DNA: TGTGCCAGCAGTGGAATGACAGGGGGTAACTCAGGGTACGAGCAGTACTTC; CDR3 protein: CASSGMTGGNSGYEQYF
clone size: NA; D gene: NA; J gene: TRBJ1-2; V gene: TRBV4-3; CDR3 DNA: TGCGCCAGCAGCCAAGATTCAAGCGCTAACTATGGCTACACCTTC; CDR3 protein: CASSQDSSANYGYTF
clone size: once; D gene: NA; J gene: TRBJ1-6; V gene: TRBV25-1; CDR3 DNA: TGTGCCAGCAGTGAAGGGCAGGGAAATTCACCCCTCCACTTT; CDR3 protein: CASSEGQGNSPLHF
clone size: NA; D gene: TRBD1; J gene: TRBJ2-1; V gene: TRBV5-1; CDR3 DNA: TGCGCCAGCAGCCCGGGGACAGGGGGCAATGAGCAGTTCTTC; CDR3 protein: CASSPGTGGNEQFF
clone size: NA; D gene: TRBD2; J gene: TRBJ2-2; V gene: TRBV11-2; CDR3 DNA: TGTGCCAGCAGCCCCCCGGGGGGTAAGAACACCGGGGAGCTGTTTTTT; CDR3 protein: CASSPPGGKNTGELFF
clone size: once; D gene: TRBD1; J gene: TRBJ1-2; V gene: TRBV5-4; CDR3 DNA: TGTGCCAGCAGCCCGGGACAGGGTTTGGGTGGCTACACCTTC; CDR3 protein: CASSPGQGLGGYTF
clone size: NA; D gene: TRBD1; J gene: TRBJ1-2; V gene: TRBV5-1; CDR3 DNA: TGCGCCAGCAGCTTCGACAGGGCGTATGGCTACACCTTC; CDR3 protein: CASSFDRAYGYTF
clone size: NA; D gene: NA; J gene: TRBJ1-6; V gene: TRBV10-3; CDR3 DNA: TGTGCCGCATGGGGGGGGGCTTCACCCCTCCACTTT; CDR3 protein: CAAWGGASPLHF
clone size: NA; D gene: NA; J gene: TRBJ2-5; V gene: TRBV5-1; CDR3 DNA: TGCGCCAGCAGCTTGTCGGGGGAGACCCAGTACTTC; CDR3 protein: CASSLSGETQYF